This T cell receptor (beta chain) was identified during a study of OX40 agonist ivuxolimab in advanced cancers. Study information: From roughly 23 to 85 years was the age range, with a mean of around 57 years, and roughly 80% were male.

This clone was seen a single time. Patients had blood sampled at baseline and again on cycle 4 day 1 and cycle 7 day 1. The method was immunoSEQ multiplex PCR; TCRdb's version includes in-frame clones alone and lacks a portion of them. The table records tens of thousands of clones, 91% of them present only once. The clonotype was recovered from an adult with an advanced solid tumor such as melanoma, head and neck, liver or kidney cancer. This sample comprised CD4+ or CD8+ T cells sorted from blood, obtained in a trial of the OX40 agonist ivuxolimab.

Written as DNA, the CDR3 is TGTGCCAGCAGTTATCTAGCGGGAGGCTACGAGCAGTACTTC. It yields the protein CASSYLAGGYEQYF. The chain recombines TRBV27 with TRBJ2-7; 11 bases line up with TRBD2. J lost 3 bases, V lost 4 bases, and 2 bases had no gene match. CDR3 length equals 14 residues. The V gene's germline CDR1 is MNHEY and CDR2 SMNVEV (reference sequence).